The rows below give T cell receptor beta chains drawn from one sample of a study of glioma-infiltrating T cells after dendritic cell vaccination. Using immunoSEQ multiplex PCR, the repertoire was profiled, and TCRdb retains in-frame clones only, with some absent. The table shows about 50,000 clones, with 70% to 90% occurring only once. The sample here was blood, taken after dendritic cell vaccination. The receptors here all came from a human donor with glioblastoma. The CDR3 runs from the conserved cysteine through the conserved F or W. A D gene is named only where the DNA matches it firmly. Size tells how often a clone was seen (once, few, many) or the class of an expanded clone, and some rows leave it out.

abundance,d_gene,v_gene,j_gene,CDR3aa,CDR3nt
once,.,TRBV6-5,TRBJ2-5,CASSYSFGAPQETQYF,TGTGCCAGCAGTTACTCGTTTGGGGCACCTCAAGAGACCCAGTACTTC
once,TRBD1,TRBV7-9,TRBJ1-1,CASSQGQFGAFF,TGTGCCAGCAGCCAGGGACAGTTCGGAGCTTTCTTT
.,.,TRBV10-3,TRBJ1-2,CAISDWGQSYGYTF,TGTGCCATCAGTGATTGGGGGCAGAGCTATGGCTACACCTTC
.,TRBD2,TRBV28,TRBJ2-1,CASSFMSSGSTYEQFF,TGTGCCAGCAGTTTTATGTCTAGCGGGAGTACCTATGAGCAGTTCTTC
.,.,TRBV5-8,TRBJ1-1,CASSLEGVKTEAFF,TGTGCCAGCAGCTTGGAAGGGGTTAAGACTGAAGCTTTCTTT
.,TRBD1,TRBV28,TRBJ1-3,CASTHAGQGGNTIYF,TGTGCCAGCACCCATGCGGGACAGGGAGGAAACACCATATATTTT
.,.,TRBV28,TRBJ1-4,CASSSGLSNEKLFF,TGTGCCAGCAGTTCGGGACTCTCTAATGAAAAACTGTTTTTT
.,.,TRBV4-3,TRBJ1-2,CASSQDGGYTF,TGCGCCAGCAGCCAAGATGGCGGCTACACCTTC
.,.,TRBV7-8,TRBJ2-7,CASSLGGGREQYF,TGTGCCAGCAGCTTAGGTGGAGGTCGCGAGCAGTACTTC
.,.,TRBV29-1,TRBJ2-1,CSVRTGTGTYNEQFF,TGCAGCGTTCGGACCGGGACTGGGACCTACAATGAGCAGTTCTTC
.,TRBD2,TRBV6-1,TRBJ2-2,CASSSGSVTGELFF,TGTGCCAGCAGTAGCGGGAGCGTCACCGGGGAGCTGTTTTTT
.,TRBD1,TRBV2,TRBJ1-1,CASSDRDRYTEAFF,TGTGCCAGCAGCGACAGGGATCGTTACACTGAAGCTTTCTTT
.,TRBD1,TRBV10-3,TRBJ1-3,CAIGTAGNTIYF,TGTGCCATCGGGACAGCTGGAAACACCATATATTTT
.,TRBD2,TRBV27,TRBJ2-1,CASVTLAGGPPSSYNEQFF,TGTGCCAGCGTAACTTTAGCGGGAGGGCCGCCGAGCTCCTACAATGAGCAGTTCTTC
.,.,TRBV5-1,TRBJ2-1,CASSLELSSYNEQFF,TGCGCCAGCAGCTTGGAACTGAGCTCCTACAATGAGCAGTTCTTC
once,.,TRBV28,TRBJ1-4,CASSVSTRGEKLFF,TGTGCCAGCAGCGTCTCCACGCGCGGTGAAAAACTGTTTTTT
once,TRBD1,TRBV2,TRBJ1-1,CASSVLRDREIPEAFF,TGTGCCAGCTCCGTACTCCGGGACAGGGAAATACCTGAAGCTTTCTTT
.,TRBD2,TRBV13,TRBJ2-1,CASSSPGLATYNEQFF,TGTGCCAGCAGCTCCCCGGGACTAGCGACATACAATGAGCAGTTCTTC
.,TRBD1,TRBV7-8,TRBJ1-2,CASSEDRGQYGYTF,TGTGCCAGCAGCGAGGACAGGGGGCAGTATGGCTACACCTTC
.,TRBD1,TRBV4-2,TRBJ2-7,CASSLLSGQASYEQYF,TGTGCCAGCAGCCTCCTCTCGGGACAGGCCTCCTACGAGCAGTACTTC
.,.,TRBV2,TRBJ1-1,CASSDWGGTEAFF,TGTGCCAGCAGTGATTGGGGGGGCACTGAAGCTTTCTTT
.,.,TRBV29-1,TRBJ2-5,CSVVPTGTQETQYF,TGCAGCGTTGTTCCGACAGGAACCCAAGAGACCCAGTACTTC
.,.,TRBV7-9,TRBJ1-2,CASSLESRVYGYTF,TGTGCCAGCAGCTTAGAGTCCCGGGTCTATGGCTACACCTTC
.,.,TRBV19,TRBJ2-2,CATSPRVQGPAGELFF,TGTGCCACCTCGCCCCGCGTACAGGGTCCGGCCGGGGAGCTGTTTTTT
.,.,TRBV14,TRBJ2-7,CASSQGSSVAYYEQYF,TGTGCCAGCAGCCAAGGGAGCTCGGTGGCCTACTACGAGCAGTACTTC
.,TRBD1,TRBV19,TRBJ1-2,CASTPLDRGLKFTF,TGTGCCAGTACCCCACTCGACAGGGGGCTTAAGTTCACCTTC
.,.,TRBV5-5,TRBJ2-7,CASSLFPGGSEQYF,TGTGCCAGCAGCCTCTTTCCGGGGGGCTCCGAGCAGTACTTC
few,.,TRBV4-3,TRBJ1-1,CASSPGSGEAEAFF,TGCGCCAGCAGCCCCGGAAGCGGGGAGGCTGAAGCTTTCTTT
.,.,TRBV30,TRBJ1-5,CAWSVSGLGGPQHF,TGTGCCTGGAGTGTATCTGGGCTCGGGGGGCCCCAGCATTTT
.,.,TRBV5-1,TRBJ2-2,CASSLDGLSNTGELFF,TGCGCCAGCAGCTTGGATGGGCTATCGAACACCGGGGAGCTGTTTTTT
few,.,TRBV9,TRBJ2-7,CASSVTDHPYEQYF,TGTGCCAGCAGCGTGACAGATCATCCCTACGAGCAGTACTTC
.,TRBD1,TRBV14,TRBJ2-2,CASSRQGYGELFF,TGTGCCAGCAGCCGACAGGGTTACGGGGAGCTGTTTTTT
.,.,TRBV28,TRBJ1-1,CASTDMNTEAFF,TGTGCCAGCACGGACATGAACACTGAAGCTTTCTTT
once,.,TRBV15,TRBJ2-7,CATSRVTAYEQYF,TGTGCCACCAGCAGAGTGACAGCCTACGAGCAGTACTTC
.,TRBD1,TRBV5-1,TRBJ1-4,CASRLGQGIEKLFF,TGCGCCAGCCGGCTCGGACAGGGAATTGAAAAACTGTTTTTT
.,.,TRBV6-1,TRBJ2-1,CASSGDSKGNEQFF,TGTGCCAGCAGTGGTGACAGTAAAGGCAATGAGCAGTTCTTC
.,.,TRBV5-4,TRBJ2-5,CASSLEPKETQYF,TGTGCCAGCAGCTTGGAGCCAAAGGAGACCCAGTACTTC
.,TRBD1,TRBV11-2,TRBJ1-6,CASTPGQALNNSPLHF,TGTGCCAGCACACCGGGACAGGCACTCAATAATTCACCCCTCCACTTT
once,TRBD2,TRBV6-6,TRBJ2-1,CASRVSGSTYNEQFF,TGTGCCAGCCGAGTTAGCGGGAGCACCTACAATGAGCAGTTCTTC
few,.,TRBV5-5,TRBJ2-7,CASSLRLASYEQYF,TGTGCCAGCAGCTTGAGGCTAGCGAGCTACGAGCAGTACTTC